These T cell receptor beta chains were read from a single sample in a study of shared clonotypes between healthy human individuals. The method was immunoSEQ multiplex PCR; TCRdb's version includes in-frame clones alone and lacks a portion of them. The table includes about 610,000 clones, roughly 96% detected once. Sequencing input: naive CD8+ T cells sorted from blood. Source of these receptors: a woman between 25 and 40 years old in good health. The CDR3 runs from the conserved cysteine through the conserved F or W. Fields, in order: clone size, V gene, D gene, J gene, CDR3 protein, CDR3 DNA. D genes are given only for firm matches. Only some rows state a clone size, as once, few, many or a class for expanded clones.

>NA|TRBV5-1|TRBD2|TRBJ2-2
CASSYPSGGPNTGELFF
TGCGCCAGCAGCTACCCTAGCGGGGGACCGAACACCGGGGAGCTGTTTTTT
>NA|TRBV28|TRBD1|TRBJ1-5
CASSMGQDNQPQHF
TGTGCCAGCAGTATGGGACAGGATAATCAGCCCCAGCATTTT
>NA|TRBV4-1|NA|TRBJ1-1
CASSSLTEAFF
TGTGCCAGCAGCTCTTTGACTGAAGCTTTCTTT
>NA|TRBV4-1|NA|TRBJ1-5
CASSQGRGTNQPQHF
TGCGCCAGCAGCCAAGGGAGGGGCACAAATCAGCCCCAGCATTTT
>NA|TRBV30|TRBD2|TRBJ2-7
CAWARLAFSYEQYF
TGTGCCTGGGCCCGACTAGCGTTCTCCTACGAGCAGTACTTC
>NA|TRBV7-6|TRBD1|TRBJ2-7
CASSSWTGNEQYF
TGTGCCAGCAGCTCCTGGACAGGGAACGAGCAGTACTTC
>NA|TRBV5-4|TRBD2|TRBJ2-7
CASSLGGLEYF
TGTGCCAGCAGCTTGGGGGGACTAGAGTACTTC
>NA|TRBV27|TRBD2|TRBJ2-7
CASSLLAGTYEQYF
TGTGCCAGCAGTTTACTAGCGGGGACCTACGAGCAGTACTTC
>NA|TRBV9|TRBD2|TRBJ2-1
CASSDGTSGRPEQFF
TGTGCCAGCAGCGATGGGACTAGCGGGAGGCCTGAGCAGTTCTTC
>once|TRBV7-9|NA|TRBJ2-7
CASSPRTLSYEQYF
TGTGCCAGCAGCCCGAGGACACTCTCCTACGAGCAGTACTTC
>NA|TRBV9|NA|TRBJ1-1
CASSVAGGGAFF
TGTGCCAGCAGCGTAGCTGGGGGGGGTGCTTTCTTT
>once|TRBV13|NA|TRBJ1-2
CASSLGTAGSYGYTF
TGTGCCAGCAGCTTAGGGACAGCAGGATCCTATGGCTACACCTTC
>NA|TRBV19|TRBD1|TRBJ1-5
CASSILRDRAGQPQHF
TGTGCCAGTAGTATCCTGAGGGACAGGGCTGGACAGCCCCAGCATTTT
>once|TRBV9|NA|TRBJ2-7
CASSLNTGTPPYEQYF
TGTGCCAGCAGCCTCAATACCGGGACACCACCCTACGAGCAGTACTTC
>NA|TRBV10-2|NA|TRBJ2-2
CASNGGPGELFF
TGCGCCAGCAATGGGGGACCCGGGGAGCTGTTTTTT
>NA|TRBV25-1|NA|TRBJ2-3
CASTGSHYTQYF
TGTGCCAGCACCGGCTCCCACTATACGCAGTATTTT
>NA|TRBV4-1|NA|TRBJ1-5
CASSLISGGNQPQHF
TGCGCCAGCAGCCTTATCAGTGGAGGCAATCAGCCCCAGCATTTT
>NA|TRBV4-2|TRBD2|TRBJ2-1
CASSQDPTSGNYNEQFF
TGTGCCAGCAGCCAAGATCCCACTAGCGGGAACTACAATGAGCAGTTCTTC
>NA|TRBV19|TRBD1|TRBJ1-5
CASSETGGRQPQHF
TGTGCCAGTAGTGAGACAGGGGGGAGACAGCCCCAGCATTTT
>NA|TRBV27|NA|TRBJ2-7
CASSLLGATYEQYF
TGTGCCAGCAGTTTATTGGGGGCCACCTACGAGCAGTACTTC
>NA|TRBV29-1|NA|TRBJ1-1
CSVDDRLNTEAFF
TGCAGCGTTGACGACAGGTTGAACACTGAAGCTTTCTTT
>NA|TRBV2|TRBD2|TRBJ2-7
CASISGTSGEQYF
TGTGCCAGCATCTCCGGGACTAGCGGCGAGCAGTACTTC
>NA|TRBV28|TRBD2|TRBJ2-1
CASSPGLANEQFF
TGTGCCAGCAGCCCTGGACTAGCCAATGAGCAGTTCTTC
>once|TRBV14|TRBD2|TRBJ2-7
CASSQDYATSGSTLSYEQYF
TGTGCCAGCAGCCAAGATTACGCGACTAGCGGGAGCACCCTTTCTTACGAGCAGTACTTC
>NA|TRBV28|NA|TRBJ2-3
CASSLGYSRSDTQYF
TGTGCCAGCAGTTTAGGATACTCCCGGTCAGATACGCAGTATTTT
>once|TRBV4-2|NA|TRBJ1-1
CASRERGGMNTEAFF
TGTGCCAGCAGAGAAAGGGGGGGCATGAACACTGAAGCTTTCTTT
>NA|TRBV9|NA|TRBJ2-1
CASSWGGGGNEQFF
TGTGCCAGCAGCTGGGGCGGAGGAGGGAATGAGCAGTTCTTC
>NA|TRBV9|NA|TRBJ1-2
CASSVDTGYGYTF
TGTGCCAGCAGCGTAGATACAGGGTATGGCTACACCTTC
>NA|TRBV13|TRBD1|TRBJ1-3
CASSLTGAIGNTIYF
TGTGCCAGCAGCTTGACAGGGGCTATCGGAAACACCATATATTTT
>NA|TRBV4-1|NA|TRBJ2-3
CASSQETPPEYF
TGCGCCAGCAGCCAAGAAACCCCCCCTGAGTATTTT
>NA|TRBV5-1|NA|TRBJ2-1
CASSLTLQGSYNEQFF
TGCGCCAGCAGCTTGACTCTACAGGGCTCCTACAATGAGCAGTTCTTC
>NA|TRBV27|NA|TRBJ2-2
CASSFGQGAGELFF
NA
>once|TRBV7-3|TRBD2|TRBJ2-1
CASSPQPLAGAYNEQFF
TGTGCCAGCAGCCCCCAACCTCTAGCGGGAGCCTACAATGAGCAGTTCTTC
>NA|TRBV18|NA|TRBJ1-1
CASTAGKGKGTEAFF
TGTGCCAGCACCGCTGGGAAGGGGAAGGGCACTGAAGCTTTCTTT
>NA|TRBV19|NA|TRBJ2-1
CASSPTGGSYNEQFF
TGTGCCAGTAGTCCCACGGGCGGTTCCTACAATGAGCAGTTCTTC
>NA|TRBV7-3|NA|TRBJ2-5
CASSPKRTQYF
TGTGCCAGCAGCCCGAAAAGGACCCAGTACTTC
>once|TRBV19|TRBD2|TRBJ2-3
CASSTLAGGADTQYF
TGTGCCAGTAGTACCCTAGCGGGAGGGGCGGATACGCAGTATTTT
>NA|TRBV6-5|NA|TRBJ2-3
CASSYYGPDTQYF
TGTGCCAGCAGTTACTATGGGCCAGATACGCAGTATTTT
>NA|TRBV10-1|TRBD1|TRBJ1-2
CASSESWSGGVYGYTF
TGCGCCAGCAGTGAGTCCTGGTCAGGGGGGGTCTATGGCTACACCTTC
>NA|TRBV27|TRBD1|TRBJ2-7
CASSLSQGDRPYEQYF
TGTGCCAGCAGTTTATCGCAGGGGGACCGTCCCTACGAGCAGTACTTC
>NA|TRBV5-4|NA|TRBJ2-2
CASSLALAVDGTGELFF
TGTGCCAGCAGCTTGGCGCTGGCAGTCGATGGCACCGGGGAGCTGTTTTTT
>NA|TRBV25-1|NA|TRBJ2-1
CASNLGTDEQFF
TGTGCCAGCAACCTCGGGACGGATGAGCAGTTCTTC
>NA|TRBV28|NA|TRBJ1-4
CASSSNEKLFF
TGTGCCAGCAGTTCTAATGAAAAACTGTTTTTT
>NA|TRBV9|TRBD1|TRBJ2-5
CASSVARGPGETQYF
TGTGCCAGCAGCGTAGCCAGGGGGCCAGGGGAGACCCAGTACTTC
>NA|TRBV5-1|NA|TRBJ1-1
CASSLEMVNTEAFF
TGCGCCAGCAGCTTGGAAATGGTTAACACTGAAGCTTTCTTT
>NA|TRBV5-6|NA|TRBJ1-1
CASSFGGGTEAFF
TGTGCCAGCAGCTTTGGGGGCGGGACTGAAGCTTTCTTT
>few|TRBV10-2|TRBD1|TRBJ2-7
CASSSGTGVFEQYF
TGCGCCAGCTCCTCCGGGACAGGGGTCTTTGAGCAGTACTTC
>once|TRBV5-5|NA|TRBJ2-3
CASSLAATGSTDTQYF
TGTGCCAGCAGCTTGGCGGCTACCGGGAGCACAGATACGCAGTATTTT
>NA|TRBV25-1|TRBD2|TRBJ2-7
CASATWGGYEQYF
TGTGCCAGCGCCACTTGGGGGGGGTACGAGCAGTACTTC
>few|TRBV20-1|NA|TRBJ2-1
CSALDLEQFF
TGCAGTGCACTGGACCTCGAGCAGTTCTTC
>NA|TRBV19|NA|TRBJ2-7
CASSIGQSYEQYF
TGTGCCAGTAGTATCGGGCAGAGCTACGAGCAGTACTTC
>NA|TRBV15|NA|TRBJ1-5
CATSKQGSSSLNQPQHF
TGTGCCACCAGCAAACAAGGCTCATCGTCCCTCAATCAGCCCCAGCATTTT
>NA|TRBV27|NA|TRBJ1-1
CASSWGGTTEAFF
TGTGCCAGCAGTTGGGGAGGGACGACTGAAGCTTTCTTT
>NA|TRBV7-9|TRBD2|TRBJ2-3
CASSLGGTSGRMKDTQYF
TGTGCCAGCAGCTTAGGTGGGACTAGCGGGAGGATGAAAGATACGCAGTATTTT
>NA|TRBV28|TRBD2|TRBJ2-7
CASSSFVGRPGLADTYEQYF
TGTGCCAGCAGTTCGTTTGTCGGACGCCCGGGACTAGCGGATACCTACGAGCAGTACTTC
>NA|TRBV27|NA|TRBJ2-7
CASSLSPYPASYEQYF
TGTGCCAGCAGTTTATCCCCCTATCCGGCCTCCTACGAGCAGTACTTC
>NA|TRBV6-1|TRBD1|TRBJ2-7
CASSEPTGPVYEQYF
TGTGCCAGCAGTGAACCGACAGGGCCAGTCTACGAGCAGTACTTC
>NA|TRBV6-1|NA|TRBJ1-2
CVSRLWTDDNYGYTF
TGTGTCAGCAGGTTATGGACAGACGATAACTATGGCTACACCTTC
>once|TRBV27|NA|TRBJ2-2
CASKSGALTGELFF
TGTGCCAGCAAGTCAGGGGCGCTCACCGGGGAGCTGTTTTTT